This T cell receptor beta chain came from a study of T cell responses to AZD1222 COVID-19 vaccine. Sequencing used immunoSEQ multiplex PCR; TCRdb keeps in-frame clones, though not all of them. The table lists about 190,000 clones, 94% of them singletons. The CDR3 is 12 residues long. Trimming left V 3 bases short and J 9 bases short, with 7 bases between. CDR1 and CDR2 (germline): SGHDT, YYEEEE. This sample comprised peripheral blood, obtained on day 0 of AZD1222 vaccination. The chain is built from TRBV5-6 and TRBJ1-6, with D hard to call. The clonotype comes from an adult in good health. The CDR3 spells CASSSQSSPLHF. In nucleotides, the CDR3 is TGTGCCAGCAGCTCACAGAGTTCACCCCTCCACTTT.